This T cell receptor (beta chain) appears in the sequencing data of a study of human T cells and chemical hapten exposure. One entry per CDR3 protein results from TCRdb running MiXCR on the RACE reads. The sample lists tens of thousands of distinct CDR3 sequences, over 9.5% occurring once. Time point: patch test 3, about 24 weeks after DPC sensitization. Treatment given: therapeutic diphenylcyclopropenone sensitization with weekly scalp DPC. The CDR3 is 13 amino acids. Germline V gene data show CDR1 as SGHAT and CDR2 as FQNNGV. Trimming cost V 8 bases and J 1 base, with 8 bases left between them. V is TRBV11-2 and J is TRBJ2-2; weak D call: TRBD1 (6 bases). Specimen: whole blood, collected in connection with sensitization to the hapten diphenylcyclopropenone (DPC). This clonotype originated in a woman between 40 and 50 years old with alopecia areata. Some clones in this sample may be carry-over from other donors' samples. CDR3 in DNA: TGTGCCAGCTCCAGGGGGAACACCGGGGAGCTGTTTTTT. Residues: CASSRGNTGELFF.